A single T cell receptor beta chain is shown here with its context. This clone's antigen is unknown. Base qualities are not at hand, and no much larger clone is one base apart. The donors were healthy, HIV-negative adults with no recently reported acute infections or vaccinations. All donors were Caucasian adults living in Nashville, Tennessee, USA. CD4+ T cells were enriched by magnetic negative selection, after which naive cells were positively selected on CD45RA and the negative fraction was taken as the memory subset. Blood was obtained by leukapheresis, after which PBMCs were separated by Ficoll-Histopaque density gradient centrifugation and cryopreserved in liquid nitrogen vapor phase. Analytical flow cytometry was used to check the purity and quantity of each magnetically sorted T cell population. From each sorted fraction, genomic DNA was isolated and quantified by UV absorbance on a Nanodrop 2000c.

These data originate in a study of shared clonotypes between healthy human individuals (dated by TCRdb to 2019 to 2021). Background for the entire study: A couple of women and a few men aged 18 to 49 years were included in the cohort. For each donor, CD4 naive and CD4 memory were each run on three plates, CD8 naive on two plates, and CD8 memory on one plate. Different laboratories and diverse techniques were used to prepare libraries and sequence TCR repertoires, to increase sequencing depth and limit assay-specific biases. The study deeply sequenced blood TCR repertoires of about five healthy adults to estimate repertoire size and the extent of clonotype sharing between individuals. Each donor's leukapheresis produced roughly between roughly 0.94 and 9.5 billion PBMCs. Overall study outcomes, separate from this receptor: Because the study included a small number of donors, the genetic and exposure-history diversity represented was limited. Sampling was restricted to blood, and TCR repertoires in tissue are likely to differ from TCR repertoires in blood. Estimated clonotype richness was generally larger for naive than for memory subsets. Pairwise subsampling indicated that sequencing depth was expected to affect the degree of clonotype sharing among donors. Incomplete sequencing was indicated by rarefaction of sorted-subset datasets, despite the large sequencing depth. About 5% of naive CD4, 3.5% of naive CD8, approximately 2% of memory CD4, and 0.4% of memory CD8 clonotypes were shared across several donors. Higher generation probabilities were observed for clonotypes shared by all four sorted-subset donors than for non-shared clonotypes.

CDR1 and CDR2, per the germline V gene, are MDHEN and SYDVKM. Germline trimming amounts to 4 bases on V and 0 bases on J, with 3 as the count of junction bases outside the gene matches. The CDR3 spans 14 residues, from the cysteine through the phenylalanine. The retained sequence is limited to the CDR3, 42 bases, with the frame set at the first base. TCR CDR3 regions were amplified from genomic DNA by multiplex PCR using the deep immunoSEQ assay. Extracted genomic DNA from each cell subset was spread evenly across all wells of several immunoSEQ 96-well plates, with each plate serving as a replicate. For sorted subsets, each replicate PCR was loaded with 200 ng genomic DNA, equivalent to 25,000 to 30,000 T cell genomes. Purified libraries were measured with a Qubit 3.0 fluorometer, size-checked on a Bioanalyzer 2100, and measured again with the KAPA Library Quantification kit. A separate single-read 150-cycle Illumina NextSeq 550 flow cell was used to sequence each immunoSEQ 96-well plate. From the authors' description of their analysis: Because only junctional sequences without quality scores were contained in the immunoSEQ output, filtering matching that applied to full-length reads could not be performed. Sequences were annotated with PyIR, a Python wrapper for IgBLAST v1.9, and V/J genes and CDR3 were assigned using IMGT germline references. Reads were filtered out if the reads had weak V/J assignments (E-value above 1e-6), no CDR3, stop codons, out-of-frame junctions, or ambiguous translated residues. V3J clonotypes were defined as sequences sharing the same inferred V gene, J gene, and CDR3 amino acid sequence. To compute the percentage overlap between repertoires, the number of shared unique clonotypes was divided by the size of the smaller repertoire. Repertoire richness was assessed with RTK rarefaction, the Chao1 estimator, and Recon v2.1 estimates of unobserved clonotypes. Generation probabilities for all TCRbeta clonotypes obtained by the gDNA method from a handful of donors were computed using OLGA. Entries here come from immuneACCESS through TCRdb and include only in-frame sequences with V and J called. Some clones fail to appear in such tables; in the studies checked, an unresolved V gene covers under half of the shortfall, and the cause of the remainder is unknown. D and trimming were read from the DNA, whereas the V and J calls and clone size are those reported in that table. The sample table lists millions of clones, roughly 92% of them with a count of one. The top ten clonotypes cover more than 0.12% of the sample.

Sequencing input: naive CD4+ T cells sorted from blood. This sample's cell subset or site label indicates: CD45RA+ positively selected. This sequence uses TRBV28 and TRBJ2-7, with 7 central nucleotides matching TRBD1. This sequence originates from a man aged 18 to 29 in good health. The nucleotides are TGTGCCAGCAGTTCGGGACAGAACTCCTACGAGCAGTACTTC. Translation gives CASSSGQNSYEQYF.